This TCR beta chain is from a study of CD4+ T cells in melanoma. Study-level results: Reportedly, melanoma neoantigen-specific CD4+ T cells showed varied differentiation states. A reported correlation linked neoantigen-specific CD4+ T cells to CD8+, macrophage and B cell function.

Produced via immunoSEQ multiplex PCR; TCRdb's table is partial and in-frame only. The sample yields some 12,000 clones, roughly 69% seen once. This clone was detected a few times. Its antigen is not known. V lost 6 bases and J 8 bases, leaving 14 bases between the germline ends. The germline CDR1 and CDR2 sequences are MNHEY and SMNVEV (reference sequence). The CDR3 totals 14 residues. Input material: cells from a culture (not recorded whether cultured in vitro). This clonotype originated in a human donor with melanoma. The gene calls are TRBV27 and TRBJ1-6; no firm D call. As DNA, the CDR3 is TGTGCCAGCAGACGCCGGGCCTCCGATTCACCCCTCCACTTT. Its protein product is CASRRRASDSPLHF.